This entry lists 10 T cell receptor beta chains sequenced from one sample in a study of T cell responses to AZD1222 COVID-19 vaccine. Profiled with immunoSEQ multiplex PCR; TCRdb holds only in-frame clones, not every one. The data contain 150,000 to 200,000 clones, approximately 90% of them seen just once; the ten biggest clones take up approximately 1.3%. The sequencing here drew on peripheral blood, taken 28 days after the second AZD1222 dose. The receptors stem from an adult who received the AZD1222 COVID-19 vaccine.

This chain joins TRBV29-1 and TRBJ1-2; the match to TRBD1 covers 8 bases. Germline CDR1 and CDR2: SQVTM and ANQGSEA. V lost 3 bases to trimming and J lost 5 bases; unmatched junction nucleotides: 5. CDR3 length equals 13 residues. CDR3 coding DNA: TGCAGCGTTGATCCGGGACAGGCTTATGGCTACACCTTC. This sequence encodes CSVDPGQAYGYTF. The complete variable domain, with remaining parts taken from reference TRBV29-1 and TRBJ1-2, reads SAVISQKPSRDICQRGTSLTIQCQVDSQVTMMFWYRQQPGQSLTLIATANQGSEATYESGFVIDKFPISRPNLTFSTLTVSNMSPEDSSIYLCSVDPGQAYGYTFGSGTRLTVV.

Here the CDR3 DNA reads TGTGCCAGTAGGGACGACGGTGGCTACACCTTC. This codes for CASRDDGGYTF. The chain carries TRBV19 and TRBJ1-2; no firm D call. The CDR3 is 11 amino acids. Deletions cut 6 bases from V and 7 bases from J, with 9 bases between. Germline V gene data show CDR1 as LNHDA and CDR2 as SQIVND (reference sequence).

This chain connects TRBV2 to TRBJ2-2, with TRBD2 identical over 7 bases. CDR1 and CDR2 (germline): SNHLY, FYNNEI. V shed 4 bases and J 0 bases; nucleotides not matched to a gene: 2. CDR3 size: 15 residues. The CDR3 nucleotides read TGTGCCAGCAGTGGCCTAGCGGCGAACACCGGGGAGCTGTTTTTT. This codes for CASSGLAANTGELFF.

The chain combines TRBV6-6 with TRBJ1-1; tentative D call: TRBD1 (6 bases). This CDR3 has 14 residues. The V gene lost 7 bases and the J gene lost 6 bases, with 18 bases spanning the gap. The V gene's germline CDR1 is MNHNY and CDR2 SVGAGI (reference sequence). The CDR3 spells CASIGGGLGPEAFF. DNA of the CDR3: TGTGCCAGCATTGGAGGGGGGCTCGGTCCTGAAGCTTTCTTT.

The gene calls are TRBV6-6 and TRBJ2-7; no firm D call. The germline gives CDR1 MNHNY, CDR2 SVGAGI (reference sequence). The length of the CDR3 is 13 residues. Trimming took off 4 bases at V and 1 base at J, with 8 bases between the two ends. This CDR3 is CASSLGESYEQYF. The CDR3, as DNA: TGTGCCAGCAGTTTGGGTGAATCCTACGAGCAGTACTTC.

This clone was picked up one time. CDR3 in amino acids: CAWSLSISGELFF. The CDR3 DNA sequence: TGTGCCTGGAGCCTTAGTATATCCGGGGAGCTGTTTTTT. The V call is TRBV30, the J call TRBJ2-2; no definite D call. The CDR3 is made up of 13 amino acids. The germline V gene has CDR1 GTSNPN and CDR2 SVGIG (reference sequence). V was shortened by 3 bases and J by 6 bases, with 11 bases between the two germline ends.

CDR3 sequence: CASSLVPTSGNNEQFF. The CDR3 coding sequence is TGCGCCAGCAGCTTGGTCCCCACTAGCGGAAACAATGAGCAGTTCTTC. The chain is built from TRBV5-1 and TRBJ2-1, with 8 positions matching TRBD2. The CDR3 runs to 16 residues. With V trimmed by 0 bases and J by 5 bases, 7 bases remained unmatched. Germline CDR1 and CDR2: SGHRS and YFSETQ. The entire variable domain, with the rest obtained from reference TRBV5-1 and TRBJ2-1, is as follows: KAGVTQTPRYLIKTRGQQVTLSCSPISGHRSVSWYQQTPGQGLQFLFEYFSETQRNKGNFPGRFSGRQFSNSRSEMNVSTLELGDSALYLCASSLVPTSGNNEQFFGPGTRLTVL.

The J gene is TRBJ1-1, the V gene TRBV18; D not resolved. V was trimmed by 4 bases and J by 0 bases, leaving 6 bases between them. CDR1 KGHSH and CDR2 LQKENI come from the germline V gene. There are 13 residues in the CDR3. The DNA of the CDR3 is TGTGCCAGCTCACGGTCAGTGAACACTGAAGCTTTCTTT. The encoded protein is CASSRSVNTEAFF.

The chain is built from TRBV24-1 and TRBJ2-1; a possible D gene is TRBD2 (6 bases). The CDR3 totals 14 residues. The V gene's germline CDR1 is KGHDR and CDR2 SFDVKD. V lost 4 bases and J 5 bases, leaving 11 bases between the germline ends. In nucleotides, the CDR3 is TGTGCCACCAGTGAGCAGGGAGGAGACAATGAGCAGTTCTTC. Its translation is CATSEQGGDNEQFF.

The J gene is TRBJ1-2, the V gene TRBV13; D may be TRBD1 (6 bases). V gave up 3 bases and J gave up 6 bases, with 14 bases separating them. Germline V gives CDR1 PRHDT, CDR2 FYEKMQ (reference sequence). CDR3 length: 14 residues. CDR3 sequence: CASSLDGTGHGYTF. CDR3 in DNA: TGTGCCAGCAGCTTGGATGGTACAGGGCATGGCTACACCTTC. Full variable domain (outside the CDR3, taken from reference TRBV13 and TRBJ1-2): AAGVIQSPRHLIKEKRETATLKCYPIPRHDTVYWYQQGPGQDPQFLISFYEKMQSDKGSIPDRFSAQQFSDYHSELNMSSLELGDSALYFCASSLDGTGHGYTFGSGTRLTVV.